A single sample gave rise to the 22 T cell receptor beta chains below, sequenced in a study of blood T cell repertoires in COVID-19. The table came from immunoSEQ multiplex PCR; TCRdb's copy has only in-frame clones and leaves some out. The sample contains around 77,000 clones, about 80% of which appear only once. Sequencing was done on a sample of peripheral blood. Every receptor here comes from a human donor in a cohort sampled during active COVID-19.

CDR3: CASSADPSSYEQYF. The DNA of the CDR3 is TGCGCCAGCAGCGCCGATCCTAGCTCCTACGAGCAGTACTTC. The chain recombines TRBV5-1 with TRBJ2-7; D is ambiguous. CDR1 is SGHRS, CDR2 YFSETQ, per germline. This CDR3 has 14 residues. V lost 4 bases to trimming and J lost 0 bases, with 11 bases between them.

This chain connects TRBV5-6 to TRBJ2-1; unclear D gene. Germline CDR1 SGHDT, CDR2 YYEEEE. The V and J ends lost 4 bases and 4 bases respectively, with 15 bases between them. This CDR3 spans 15 amino acids. This chain's CDR3 is CASSPIVAGYNEQFF. The CDR3, as DNA: TGTGCCAGCAGCCCTATTGTAGCCGGTTACAATGAGCAGTTCTTC.

The table lists this clone with a count of one. The chain recombines TRBV7-2 with TRBJ2-7, with D possibly TRBD1 on 6 matching bases. Germline CDR1 and CDR2: SGHTA and FQGNSA. V was clipped by 2 bases and J by 3 bases, with 14 bases between them. The CDR3 totals 15 residues. The CDR3 region has the DNA TGTGCCAGCAGCTTATGGGCAGGGGCGAACTACGAGCAGTACTTC. This sequence encodes CASSLWAGANYEQYF.

This chain connects TRBV2 to TRBJ1-4; possible D gene TRBD1, 5 bases. Germline CDR1 is SNHLY and CDR2 is FYNNEI. V dropped 8 bases and J dropped 8 bases, with 15 bases sitting between them. This CDR3 contains 13 residues. DNA for the CDR3: TGTGCCAGCCGAGGGGACTGGGAGGAAAAACTGTTTTTT. Amino acids: CASRGDWEEKLFF.

About this clone: At one end the junction does not follow the germline gene, possibly because of a read error. The rearrangement uses TRBV15 and TRBJ2-3; TRBD2 agrees at 14 bases. This CDR3 contains 14 residues. From germline, CDR1 is LNHNV and CDR2 YYDKDF (reference sequence). CDR3 protein: CATSREGTSGGGDF. The CDR3 nucleotides are TGTGCCACCAGCAGAGAGGGGACTAGCGGGGGCGGAGATTTT.

This clone was observed a single time. The chain employs TRBV20-1 and TRBJ1-2; maybe TRBD1 (6 bases). This CDR3 region has 12 residues. The germline V and J ends were trimmed by 3 bases and 7 bases, with 12 bases remaining between them. Looked up from germline, CDR1 is DFQATT and CDR2 is SNEGSKA (reference sequence). In DNA, the CDR3 is TGCAGTGCTAGTAAATTACAGGGTGGCTACACCTTC. It translates to CSASKLQGGYTF.

The CDR3 bases are TGTGCCAGCTCACCGCTTGCTCCGGGACAGGGGGCGTTCCACGAGCAGTACTTC. Its translation: CASSPLAPGQGAFHEQYF. This chain joins TRBV18 and TRBJ2-7, with 12 bases that match TRBD1. The V gene's germline CDR1 is KGHSH and CDR2 LQKENI. This CDR3 contains 18 residues. The V segment lost 3 bases and the J segment 5 bases; nucleotides outside the gene matches: 14.

This clone was detected once. J is TRBJ2-3 and V is TRBV5-1, with 8 bases aligning to TRBD2. The CDR3 sequence is 16 residues long. The J segment lost 1 base and the V segment lost 4 bases, leaving 8 bases of the junction unmatched. Germline CDR1 and CDR2: SGHRS and YFSETQ. In DNA, the CDR3 is TGCGCCAGCAGCCCCTCCAGCGGGGGACGCACAGATACGCAGTATTTT. Protein product: CASSPSSGGRTDTQYF.

The rearrangement links TRBV6-5 to TRBJ1-4, with 7 bases aligning to TRBD1. The CDR3 is 12 amino acids. Germline CDR1 is MNHEY and CDR2 is SVGAGI. After removal of 10 bases from V and 2 bases from J, the junction contained 1 base not matched to a gene. Here the CDR3 DNA reads TGTGCCACACAGGGGACTAATGAAAAACTGTTTTTT. Its translation is CATQGTNEKLFF.

The J gene is TRBJ1-6, the V gene TRBV10-3; 7 nucleotides line up with TRBD1. The CDR3 has 15 amino acids. Per germline, CDR1 ENHRY and CDR2 SYGVKD. The V and J ends lost 6 bases and 6 bases, in that order; junction bases with no gene match: 8. DNA for the CDR3: TGTGCCATCAGCCCCCGGGACAGACTTAATTCACCCCTCCACTTT. As protein: CAISPRDRLNSPLHF.

J is TRBJ2-7 and V is TRBV5-4; 9 bases align to TRBD1. This CDR3 has 16 amino acids. Germline CDR1 and CDR2: SGHNT and YYREEE (reference sequence). The ends lost 4 bases at V and 0 bases at J; junction bases unmatched: 8. The CDR3 nucleotides read TGTGCCAGCAGCCCCGGGACAGGGCCAAGCTCCTACGAGCAGTACTTC. Amino acids: CASSPGTGPSSYEQYF. Based on the CDR3 plus reference TRBV5-4 and TRBJ2-7, the full variable domain is ETGVTQSPTHLIKTRGQQVTLRCSSQSGHNTVSWYQQALGQGPQFIFQYYREEENGRGNFPPRFSGLQFPNYSSELNVNALELDDSALYLCASSPGTGPSSYEQYFGPGTRLTVT.

The V and J genes are TRBV12-3 or TRBV12-4 and TRBJ1-4; the D gene is possibly TRBD1 (6 bases). This CDR3 spans 12 amino acids. V lost 6 bases and J lost 14, with 16 bases in between. The CDR3 loop reads CASSFTTGRLFF. CDR3 DNA sequence: TGTGCCAGCAGCTTTACGACAGGACGGCTGTTTTTT.

This chain links TRBV6-6 with TRBJ1-4, with TRBD1 matching 10 bases. Germline CDR1 MNHNY, CDR2 SVGAGI (reference sequence). The CDR3 is 16 residues long. With 6 bases clipped from V and 7 bases from J, the junction kept 11 bases outside the gene matches. CDR3 sequence (DNA): TGTGCCAGCAGAAGCTCGTCCGGGACAGGGGTTGAAAAACTGTTTTTT. Translation: CASRSSSGTGVEKLFF.

The chain employs TRBV20-1 and TRBJ1-5; TRBD1 might be the D (5 bases). Trimming took 3 bases from V and 4 from J, leaving 10 bases between them. The germline V gene encodes CDR1 DFQATT and CDR2 SNEGSKA (reference sequence). This CDR3 contains 13 residues. The CDR3 nucleotides read TGCAGTGCTAGTCTCCAGGGAAATCAGCCCCAGCATTTT. It yields the protein CSASLQGNQPQHF.

The chain employs TRBV7-9 and TRBJ2-1; D is unclear. The CDR3 spans 12 residues. The germline V gene encodes CDR1 SEHNR and CDR2 FQNEAQ (reference sequence). Trimming pared 3 bases from V and 5 bases from J, leaving 5 bases between. The DNA for the CDR3 is TGTGCCAGCAGCTTCGACAACAATGAGCAGTTCTTC. Encoded protein: CASSFDNNEQFF. Full variable domain (outside the CDR3, taken from reference TRBV7-9 and TRBJ2-1): DTGVSQNPRHKITKRGQNVTFRCDPISEHNRLYWYRQTLGQGPEFLTYFQNEAQLEKSRLLSDRFSAERPKGSFSTLEIQRTEQGDSAMYLCASSFDNNEQFFGPGTRLTVL.

In this sample, this clone turned up a few times. The CDR3 reads CASSDSTIYGYTF. CDR3 coding DNA: TGCGCCAGCAGTGACAGTACCATCTATGGCTACACCTTC. The chain is built from TRBV10-2 and TRBJ1-2; unclear D gene. The V end lost 3 bases, the J end lost 4 bases, and 9 bases lay between the germline ends. The CDR3 is 13 residues long. Germline CDR1 reads WSHSY; CDR2 reads SAAADI.

The chain is built from TRBV11-3 and TRBJ2-7; TRBD1 aligns across 7 bases. The CDR3 is made up of 16 amino acids. V dropped 1 base and J dropped 3; count of bases not matched to a gene: 9. Germline V gene data show CDR1 as SGHNT and CDR2 as YENEEA. DNA for the CDR3: TGTGCCAGCAGCTTAGCCCGGGACAGAGAAGACTACGAGCAGTACTTC. Its protein is CASSLARDREDYEQYF.

The CDR3 sequence: CASSRGLSVGEKLFF. The CDR3 DNA reads TGCGCCAGCAGCCGGGGACTGTCCGTGGGCGAAAAACTGTTTTTT. V is TRBV5-1 and J is TRBJ1-4; maybe TRBD1 (5 bases). This CDR3 is built from 15 residues. Germline V gene sequence: CDR1 SGHRS, CDR2 YFSETQ. V lost 4 bases and J 8 bases, leaving 18 bases between the germline ends.

This clone was seen a single time. The CDR3 region has the DNA TGTGCCAGCAGTCTACCTGCCGCCGGCTATGGCTACACCTTC. It translates to CASSLPAAGYGYTF. This rearrangement joins TRBV6-2 or TRBV6-3 to TRBJ1-2; D gene unclear. V dropped 5 bases and J dropped 4 bases, with 14 bases sitting between them. Germline CDR1 reads MNHEY; CDR2 reads SVGEGT. The CDR3 runs 14 residues.

This chain connects TRBV12-3 or TRBV12-4 to TRBJ2-7; no firm D call. The CDR3 length is 12 residues. V lost 6 bases and J 3 bases, leaving 9 bases between the germline ends. The CDR3 nucleotides read TGTGCCAGCAGACGAGCTTACTACGAGCAGTACTTC. This encodes CASRRAYYEQYF.

The J gene is TRBJ2-2, the V gene TRBV5-6; TRBD1 is a possible D gene (5 bases). Germline lookup yields CDR1 SGHDT and CDR2 YYEEEE. Trimming took off 0 bases at V and 4 bases at J, with 10 bases between the two ends. The CDR3 consists of 15 residues. The DNA for the CDR3 is TGTGCCAGCAGCTTGGTGACAGACGTCACCGGGGAGCTGTTTTTT. This translates into CASSLVTDVTGELFF.

V and J are TRBV7-2 and TRBJ1-2; TRBD1 might be the D (6 bases). V dropped 5 bases and J dropped 3 bases, with 13 bases sitting between them. The CDR3 consists of 14 residues. Looked up from germline, CDR1 is SGHTA and CDR2 is FQGNSA. CDR3 nucleotides: TGTGCCAGCAGCCACCGGGGGGGGCACTATGGCTACACCTTC. This translates into CASSHRGGHYGYTF.